This T cell receptor (beta chain) was recorded in a study of shared clonotypes between healthy human individuals. Trimming left V 0 bases short and J 5 bases short, with 10 bases between. CDR1 and CDR2 from the germline V gene are SGHTA and FQGNSA. The CDR3 loop spans 14 amino acids. For every subset, genomic DNA was evenly distributed across several immunoSEQ plates. On ten immunoSEQ deep assay plates, unsorted PBMC DNA was sequenced. Measured with immunoSEQ multiplex PCR; TCRdb has only the in-frame clones, and not every one. The sample holds about half a million clones; over 70% are singletons and the top ten take 12%.

Material for sequencing was PBMCs. The sequence was collected from a woman aged 40 to 49 in good health. Some clones in this sample may be carry-over from other donors' samples. V usage is TRBV7-2 and J usage is TRBJ1-1; no definite D call. CDR3 sequence (DNA): TGTGCCAGCAGCTTAGCGAGGGTAGGGACTGAAGCTTTCTTT. This translates into CASSLARVGTEAFF. The full variable domain, its missing parts supplied by reference TRBV7-2 and TRBJ1-1, is GAGVSQSPSNKVTEKGKDVELRCDPISGHTALYWYRQSLGQGLEFLIYFQGNSAPDKSGLPSDRFSAERTGGSVSTLTIQRTQQEDSAVYLCASSLARVGTEAFFGQGTRLTVV.